A single sample gave rise to the 5 T cell receptor beta chains below, sequenced in a study of T cell responses to AZD1222 COVID-19 vaccine. Measured with immunoSEQ multiplex PCR; TCRdb has only the in-frame clones, and not every one. The sample has 75,000 to 80,000 clones, roughly 90% seen once. The starting material was peripheral blood, obtained 28 days after the second AZD1222 dose. These receptors came from an adult who received the AZD1222 COVID-19 vaccine.

The chain recombines TRBV4-1 with TRBJ1-6; D is unresolved. Trimming removed 0 bases at V and 6 bases at J, with 15 bases between. Germline V gene data show CDR1 as MGHRA and CDR2 as YSYEKL. The CDR3 contains 17 residues. CDR3: CASSQEGRGSGNSPLHF. The CDR3 nucleotides are TGCGCCAGCAGCCAAGAGGGCCGGGGTTCAGGTAATTCACCCCTCCACTTT.

This rearrangement joins TRBV12-3 or TRBV12-4 to TRBJ2-3; the D is unclear. V was clipped by 5 bases and J by 5 bases, with 5 bases between them. This CDR3 has 11 amino acids. CDR3 in amino acids: CASSDLDTQYF. CDR3 in DNA: TGTGCCAGCAGTGACTTAGATACGCAGTATTTT.

This chain joins TRBV12-2 and TRBJ2-3; the table's D call TRBD1 went unverified against the DNA. TRBV12-2 is assigned pseudogene status. This CDR3 is 14 amino acids long. Written as DNA, the CDR3 is TGTGCAAGTCGCTTCTGTGACAACGAAGGTACGCAGTATTTT. Translation: CASRFCDNEGTQYF.

The J gene is TRBJ1-2, the V gene TRBV7-9; a weak D match, TRBD1 (5 bases). CDR1 is SEHNR and CDR2 is FQNEAQ in the germline V gene (reference sequence). The length of the CDR3 is 13 residues. Trimming pared 4 bases from V and 4 bases from J, leaving 10 bases between. In DNA, the CDR3 is TGTGCCAGCAGCTCTACTGGGGGCTATGGCTACACCTTC. Translation gives CASSSTGGYGYTF.

This clone came up a few times. This chain uses TRBV2 with TRBJ1-1; 7 nucleotides match TRBD1. V shed 7 bases, J shed 0 bases, and the junction held 8 bases outside the gene matches. CDR3 size: 15 residues. Looked up from germline, CDR1 is SNHLY and CDR2 is FYNNEI. The CDR3 loop reads CASKQTGQLNTEAFF. In nucleotides, the CDR3 is TGTGCCAGCAAGCAAACGGGACAGCTGAACACTGAAGCTTTCTTT.